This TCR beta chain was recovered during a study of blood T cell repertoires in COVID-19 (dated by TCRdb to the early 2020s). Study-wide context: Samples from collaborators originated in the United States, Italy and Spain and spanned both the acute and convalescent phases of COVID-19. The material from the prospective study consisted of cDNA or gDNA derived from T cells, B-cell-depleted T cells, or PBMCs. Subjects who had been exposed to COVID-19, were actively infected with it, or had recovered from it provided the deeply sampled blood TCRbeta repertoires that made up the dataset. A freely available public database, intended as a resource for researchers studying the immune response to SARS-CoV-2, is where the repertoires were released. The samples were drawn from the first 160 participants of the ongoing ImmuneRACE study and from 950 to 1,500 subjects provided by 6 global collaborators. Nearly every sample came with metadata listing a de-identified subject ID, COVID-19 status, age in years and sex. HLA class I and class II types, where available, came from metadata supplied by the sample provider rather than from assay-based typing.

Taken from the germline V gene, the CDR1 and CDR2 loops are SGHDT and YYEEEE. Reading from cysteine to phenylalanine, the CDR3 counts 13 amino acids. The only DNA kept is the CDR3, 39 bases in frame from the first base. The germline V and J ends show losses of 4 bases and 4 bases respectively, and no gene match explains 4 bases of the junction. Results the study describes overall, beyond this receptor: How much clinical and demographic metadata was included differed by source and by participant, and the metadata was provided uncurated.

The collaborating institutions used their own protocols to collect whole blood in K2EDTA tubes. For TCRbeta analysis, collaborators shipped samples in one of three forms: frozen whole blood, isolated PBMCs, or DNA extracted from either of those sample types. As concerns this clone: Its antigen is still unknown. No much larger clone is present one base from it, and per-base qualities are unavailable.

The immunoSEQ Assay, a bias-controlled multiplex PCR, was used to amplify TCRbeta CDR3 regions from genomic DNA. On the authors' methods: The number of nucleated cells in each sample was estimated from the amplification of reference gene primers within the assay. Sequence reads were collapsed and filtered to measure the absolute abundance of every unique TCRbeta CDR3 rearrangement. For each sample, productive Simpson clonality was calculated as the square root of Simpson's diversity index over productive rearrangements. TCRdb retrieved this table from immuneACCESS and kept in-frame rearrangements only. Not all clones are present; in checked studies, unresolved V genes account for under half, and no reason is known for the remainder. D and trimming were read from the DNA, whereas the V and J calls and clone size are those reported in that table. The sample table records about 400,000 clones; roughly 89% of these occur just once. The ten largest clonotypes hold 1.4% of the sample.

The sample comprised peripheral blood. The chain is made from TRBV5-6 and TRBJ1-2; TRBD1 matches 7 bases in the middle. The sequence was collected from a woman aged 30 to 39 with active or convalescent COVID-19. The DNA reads TGTGCCAGCAGCCGGGACAGCCCCTATGGCTACACCTTC. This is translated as CASSRDSPYGYTF.